Listed here are 17 T cell receptor beta chains from one sample, sequenced in a study of blood T cell repertoires in COVID-19. Method: immunoSEQ multiplex PCR; TCRdb's copy keeps in-frame clones and lacks some. The repertoire holds hundreds of thousands of clones, with more than 70% as singletons. The sample consisted of PBMCs or T cells enriched from blood (not recorded which). The receptor set was obtained from a woman aged 60-75 years in a cohort exposed to, infected with or recovered from COVID-19 (not recorded which).

The J gene is TRBJ1-5, the V gene TRBV2, with 8 nucleotides matching TRBD1. The CDR3 is 15 amino acids. V was pared by 7 bases and J by 4 bases, with 9 bases of the junction left unmatched. Germline V gene data show CDR1 as SNHLY and CDR2 as FYNNEI. The CDR3 DNA reads TGTGCCAGCAACGGCGGGACAGGCATTAATCAGCCCCAGCATTTT. Protein: CASNGGTGINQPQHF.

V usage is TRBV10-3 and J usage is TRBJ2-5; 7 bases line up with TRBD1. J gave up 5 bases and V 9 bases, and 9 bases lay outside the gene matches. Germline V gene data show CDR1 as ENHRY and CDR2 as SYGVKD. The CDR3 is 13 amino acids. CDR3 nucleotide sequence: TGTGCCATTGGAACGACAGGGTCCGAGACCCAGTACTTC. It codes for CAIGTTGSETQYF.

There are many counts of this clone. This chain uses TRBV11-2 with TRBJ2-1, with a weak D call TRBD2 (6 bases). The CDR3 has 16 amino acids. Trimming took 1 base from V and 0 from J, leaving 10 bases between them. Per germline, CDR1 SGHAT and CDR2 FQNNGV. In nucleotides, the CDR3 is TGTGCCAGCAGCTTAGCCCCTAGCGCCTCCTACAATGAGCAGTTCTTC. This sequence encodes CASSLAPSASYNEQFF.

Regarding this clone: Other DNA variants within this sample encode the same CDR3. This chain uses TRBV28 with TRBJ1-2; 7 nucleotides match TRBD1. Germline V gives CDR1 MDHEN, CDR2 SYDVKM. The CDR3 length is 13 residues. Trimming took 5 bases from V and 5 from J; bases not matched to a gene: 5. CDR3 amino acids: CASSPDRSYGYTF. The DNA of the CDR3 is TGTGCCAGCAGTCCGGACAGGTCATATGGCTACACCTTC.

This chain links TRBV5-4 with TRBJ1-4; D remains ambiguous. Trimming removed 4 bases at V and 0 bases at J, with 10 bases between. Germline lookup yields CDR1 SGHNT and CDR2 YYREEE (reference sequence). The CDR3 consists of 15 residues. The DNA for the CDR3 is TGTGCCAGCAGCCCTAGACCCGCAACTAATGAAAAACTGTTTTTT. Protein product: CASSPRPATNEKLFF.

V usage is TRBV2 and J usage is TRBJ2-7; D perhaps matches TRBD2 (5 bases). The germline CDR1 and CDR2 sequences are SNHLY and FYNNEI. Trimming cost V 1 base and J 2 bases, with 9 bases left between them. The CDR3 sequence is 14 residues long. CDR3 coding DNA: TGTGCCAGCAGTGAAGGCAGGACTCCCTACGAGCAGTACTTC. It translates to CASSEGRTPYEQYF.

The V and J genes are TRBV5-6 and TRBJ1-5, with 7 bases matching TRBD1. Germline assignment: CDR1 SGHDT and CDR2 YYEEEE. CDR3 length: 16 residues. The V gene end was trimmed by 3 bases and the J gene end by 1 base; junction bases not matched to a gene: 7. The CDR3 loop is CASSSQGLLSNQPQHF. CDR3 DNA sequence: TGTGCCAGCAGCTCACAGGGGCTCCTAAGCAATCAGCCCCAGCATTTT.

The rearrangement joins TRBV7-2 to TRBJ1-2, with D perhaps matching TRBD1 (6 bases). The CDR3 covers 14 residues. Trimming pared 2 bases from V and 4 bases from J, leaving 11 bases between. CDR1 and CDR2 (germline): SGHTA, FQGNSA. The CDR3 reads CASSLRTAAYGYTF. CDR3 DNA sequence: TGTGCCAGCAGCTTAAGGACAGCAGCCTATGGCTACACCTTC.

The chain employs TRBV19 and TRBJ1-5; the D gene is possibly TRBD1 (5 bases). V was shortened by 3 bases and J by 7 bases, with 10 bases between the two germline ends. The CDR3 spans 13 residues. CDR1 is LNHDA, CDR2 SQIVND, per germline (reference sequence). The CDR3 loop is CASSIQGSQPQHF. The CDR3 coding sequence is TGTGCCAGTAGTATCCAGGGATCCCAGCCCCAGCATTTT.

The gene calls are TRBV6-5 and TRBJ2-2, with D unresolved. V dropped 8 bases and J dropped 0 bases, with 10 bases sitting between them. This CDR3 region has 14 residues. CDR1 is MNHEY, CDR2 SVGAGI, per germline. DNA of the CDR3: TGTGCCAGCGGGCGTAGGTCGAACACCGGGGAGCTGTTTTTT. It codes for CASGRRSNTGELFF.

As DNA, the CDR3 is TGTGCCTGGAGTCCACAGGTAGTCACTGAAGCTTTCTTT. This translates into CAWSPQVVTEAFF. This chain uses TRBV30 with TRBJ1-1, with a possible D match to TRBD1 (5 bases). Germline V gives CDR1 GTSNPN, CDR2 SVGIG (reference sequence). This CDR3 has 13 residues. Deletions cut 2 bases from V and 4 bases from J, with 11 bases between.

The chain links TRBV3-1 (or the pseudogene TRBV3-2) to TRBJ2-7; D unclear. Germline CDR1 is LGHDT and CDR2 is YNNKEL (reference sequence). This CDR3 comprises 12 residues. V was pared by 2 bases and J by 8 bases, with 10 bases between. The CDR3 loop is CASSQSPPKQYF. The DNA of the CDR3 is TGTGCCAGCAGCCAATCCCCCCCCAAGCAGTACTTC.

The V gene is TRBV19, the J gene TRBJ1-4; the match to TRBD1 covers 10 bases. CDR1 is LNHDA, CDR2 SQIVND, per germline (reference sequence). V dropped 7 bases and J dropped 6; count of bases not matched to a gene: 8. This CDR3 region has 15 residues. As DNA, the CDR3 is TGTGCCAGTAAATTTGAGGGGACAGGGGATGAAAAACTGTTTTTT. It encodes CASKFEGTGDEKLFF. Looking up the rest from reference TRBV19 and TRBJ1-4 gives the full variable domain: DGGITQSPKYLFRKEGQNVTLSCEQNLNHDAMYWYRQDPGQGLRLIYYSQIVNDFQKGDIAEGYSVSREKKESFPLTVTSAQKNPTAFYLCASKFEGTGDEKLFFGSGTQLSVL.

The J gene is TRBJ1-6, the V gene TRBV28; 8 bases match TRBD1. The ends lost 4 bases at V and 2 bases at J; junction bases unmatched: 7. The CDR3 is made up of 17 amino acids. CDR1 is MDHEN and CDR2 is SYDVKM in the germline V gene. This CDR3 reads CASSSSDRDTYNSPLHF. The CDR3 bases are TGTGCCAGCAGTTCCTCGGACAGGGACACCTATAATTCACCCCTCCACTTT.

This chain joins TRBV6-6 and TRBJ2-1, with D tentatively TRBD2 (5 bases). Trimming removed 2 bases from V and 4 bases from J, with 15 bases in between. Germline CDR1 MNHNY, CDR2 SVGAGI (reference sequence). This CDR3 comprises 16 residues. CDR3 nucleotides: TGTGCCAGCAGTTACACGCAACATAGGACTTACAATGAGCAGTTCTTC. It specifies CASSYTQHRTYNEQFF.

CDR3 loop: CASTRQGINTEAFF. DNA of the CDR3: TGTGCCAGCACCAGACAGGGGATTAACACTGAAGCTTTCTTT. The rearrangement links TRBV6-5 to TRBJ1-1; 8 bases are a match to TRBD1. J was trimmed by 2 bases and V by 7 bases; bases with no gene match: 6. Germline CDR1 is MNHEY and CDR2 is SVGAGI. There are 14 residues in the CDR3.

This clone appeared a single time. The CDR3 DNA reads as TGTGCCAGCAGCTTGGGAGACAGGGGCGACACCGGGGAGCTGTTTTTT. It yields the protein CASSLGDRGDTGELFF. J is TRBJ2-2 and V is TRBV5-6, with 8 bases aligning to TRBD1. CDR3 length: 16 amino acids. Germline V lookup: CDR1 SGHDT, CDR2 YYEEEE. V lost 0 bases and J lost 3; bases outside the gene matches: 4.